Each of the 23 T cell receptor beta chains below was sequenced from the same sample in a study of cytomegalovirus exposure and HLA in healthy donors. PCR primers comprised 60 Vbeta and 13 Jbeta primers. Using immunoSEQ multiplex PCR, the repertoire was profiled, and TCRdb retains in-frame clones only, with some absent. Seen here are under 200,000 clones, just under 80% observed once, and the top ten hold roughly 1.3%. The material sequenced was PBMCs. The receptor source for this set is a young man in good health and CMV-seronegative.

The V call is TRBV30, the J call TRBJ1-4; D remains unclear. CDR3 length: 14 amino acids. V was shortened by 0 bases and J by 0 bases, with 5 bases between the two germline ends. CDR1 and CDR2 from the germline V gene are GTSNPN and SVGIG (reference sequence). The CDR3 is CAWSVSATNEKLFF. The CDR3 DNA reads as TGTGCCTGGAGTGTATCGGCAACTAATGAAAAACTGTTTTTT.

The chain couples TRBV28 to TRBJ1-1; D remains ambiguous. Germline V gene lookup returns CDR1 MDHEN and CDR2 SYDVKM. With 4 bases removed from V and 1 base from J, the gap between germline ends came to 4 bases. This CDR3 region has 12 residues. CDR3 sequence reads: CASSSENTEAFF. In DNA, the CDR3 is TGTGCCAGCAGTTCAGAGAACACTGAAGCTTTCTTT. The variable domain in full, with the rest retrieved from reference TRBV28 and TRBJ1-1, is DVKVTQSSRYLVKRTGEKVFLECVQDMDHENMFWYRQDPGLGLRLIYFSYDVKMKEKGDIPEGYSVSREKKERFSLILESASTNQTSMYLCASSSENTEAFFGQGTRLTVV.

The CDR3 DNA sequence: TGTGCCAGCAGGGGGAGGGACAGGCGGAATTCACCCCTCCACTTT. It specifies CASRGRDRRNSPLHF. The chain recombines TRBV27 with TRBJ1-6, with 8 bases aligning to TRBD1. Germline trimming cut 6 bases from V and 7 bases from J; bases unmatched to any gene: 8. There are 15 residues in the CDR3. The germline V gene encodes CDR1 MNHEY and CDR2 SMNVEV (reference sequence).

This clone was detected only a few times. The chain joins TRBV5-5 to TRBJ1-1; D call uncertain. CDR3 length equals 14 residues. Trimming removed 5 bases at V and 1 base at J, with 12 bases between. Germline CDR1 is SGHKS and CDR2 is YYEKEE (reference sequence). This CDR3 reads CASRPGRGNTEAFF. The CDR3 DNA reads TGTGCCAGCAGACCTGGACGGGGGAACACTGAAGCTTTCTTT. Filled out from reference TRBV5-5 and TRBJ1-1, the complete variable domain reads DAGVTQSPTHLIKTRGQQVTLRCSPISGHKSVSWYQQVLGQGPQFIFQYYEKEERGRGNFPDRFSARQFPNYSSELNVNALLLGDSALYLCASRPGRGNTEAFFGQGTRLTVV.

The rearrangement uses TRBV7-8 and TRBJ1-6; TRBD1 might be the D (6 bases). Trimming took off 1 base at V and 4 bases at J, with 17 bases between the two ends. Germline assignment: CDR1 SGHVS and CDR2 FQNEAQ. CDR3 length equals 18 residues. The CDR3 nucleotides are TGTGCCAGCAGCTTAGAAATCAGGGGCCTCGGGTATAATTCACCCCTCCACTTT. Translating it yields CASSLEIRGLGYNSPLHF.

The chain recombines TRBV7-9 with TRBJ1-4, with TRBD1 as a possible D gene (6 bases). The ends were cut back, 1 base at V and 7 bases at J, with 13 bases in the middle. This CDR3 is built from 15 residues. Per germline, CDR1 SEHNR and CDR2 FQNEAQ (reference sequence). CDR3 in amino acids: CASSLEGEWGEKLFF. DNA of the CDR3: TGTGCCAGCAGCTTAGAGGGGGAATGGGGTGAAAAACTGTTTTTT.

This clone has only a few counts. This sequence joins TRBV18 and TRBJ1-1; 7 nucleotides align to TRBD1. V gave up 0 bases and J gave up 5 bases; unmatched junction bases: 6. The CDR3 spans 15 residues. Germline CDR1 is KGHSH and CDR2 is LQKENI. For the CDR3, the DNA is TGTGCCAGCTCACCACCGGGACAGTCGCGGACTGAAGCTTTCTTT. It is translated as CASSPPGQSRTEAFF.

CDR3 sequence (DNA): TGTGCCAGCAGTGCGGACTTGTTGGGGTACGAGCAGTACTTC. As protein: CASSADLLGYEQYF. The chain recombines TRBV2 with TRBJ2-7, with a possible D match to TRBD2 (5 bases). Germline V lookup: CDR1 SNHLY, CDR2 FYNNEI. V was clipped by 4 bases and J by 4 bases, with 14 bases between them. The CDR3 totals 14 residues.

The chain uses TRBV7-9 and TRBJ1-6; weak D call: TRBD1 (6 bases). CDR3 length: 14 amino acids. Germline CDR1 and CDR2: SEHNR and FQNEAQ (reference sequence). The V end lost 9 bases, the J end lost 9 bases, and 18 bases lay between the germline ends. The CDR3 region is CARIDRWWCSPLHF. In nucleotides, the CDR3 is TGTGCCAGAATCGACAGGTGGTGGTGTTCACCCCTCCACTTT. Filled out from reference TRBV7-9 and TRBJ1-6, the complete variable domain reads DTGVSQNPRHKITKRGQNVTFRCDPISEHNRLYWYRQTLGQGPEFLTYFQNEAQLEKSRLLSDRFSAERPKGSFSTLEIQRTEQGDSAMYLCARIDRWWCSPLHFGNGTRLTVT.

This chain joins TRBV7-9 and TRBJ1-1; D is undetermined. Trimming removed 1 base from V and 6 bases from J, with 6 bases in between. The CDR3 is 12 amino acids. The germline gives CDR1 SEHNR, CDR2 FQNEAQ (reference sequence). The chain's CDR3 is CASSLGEPEAFF. Written as DNA, the CDR3 is TGTGCCAGCAGCTTAGGGGAGCCTGAAGCTTTCTTT.

The chain recombines TRBV5-5 with TRBJ1-4; TRBD1 might be the D (6 bases). This CDR3 has 16 residues. The V gene lost 2 bases and the J gene lost 5 bases, with 16 bases spanning the gap. Germline V gene sequence: CDR1 SGHKS, CDR2 YYEKEE (reference sequence). The CDR3 DNA reads as TGTGCCAGCAGCTTCACCAGGGGCAGGGTGAATGAAAAACTGTTTTTT. Translating gives CASSFTRGRVNEKLFF.

This chain links TRBV11-1 with TRBJ2-7; TRBD2 might be the D (6 bases). Trimming removed 5 bases from V and 2 bases from J, with 10 bases in between. Germline V CDR1 and CDR2: SGHAT, FQDESV (reference sequence). The CDR3 totals 13 residues. CDR3 region: CASSLGGPYEQYF. CDR3 in DNA: TGTGCCAGCAGCCTGGGGGGACCCTACGAGCAGTACTTC.

The V and J genes are TRBV7-9 and TRBJ1-1; tentatively, D is TRBD1 (6 bases). Trimming took off 3 bases at V and 4 bases at J, with 9 bases between the two ends. Germline V gene data show CDR1 as SEHNR and CDR2 as FQNEAQ (reference sequence). The CDR3 runs to 13 residues. CDR3 coding DNA: TGTGCCAGCAGCTTGCAGGGGTTCACTGAAGCTTTCTTT. It translates to CASSLQGFTEAFF.

J is TRBJ2-7 and V is TRBV2, with D perhaps TRBD2 (6 bases). Germline CDR1 reads SNHLY; CDR2 reads FYNNEI. The CDR3 length is 14 residues. V was trimmed by 6 bases and J by 3 bases, leaving 15 bases between them. The CDR3 here is CASSGGLDRYEQYF. The DNA of the CDR3 is TGTGCCAGCAGCGGGGGACTGGACCGCTACGAGCAGTACTTC.

The chain carries TRBV28 and TRBJ2-2; 9 bases are a match to TRBD1. The CDR3 is made up of 16 amino acids. Trimming cost V 5 bases and J 3 bases; bases outside gene matches: 7. The germline V gene encodes CDR1 MDHEN and CDR2 SYDVKM. The chain's CDR3 is CASSRGGTGYTGELFF. In nucleotides, the CDR3 is TGTGCCAGCAGTCGCGGAGGGACAGGGTACACCGGGGAGCTGTTTTTT.

The V and J genes are TRBV19 and TRBJ2-5; 15 bases align to TRBD2. The CDR3 is 17 residues long. Germline lookup yields CDR1 LNHDA and CDR2 SQIVND (reference sequence). The V gene end was trimmed by 6 bases and the J gene end by 3 bases; junction bases not matched to a gene: 8. The CDR3 DNA is TGTGCCAGTAGAGGACTAGCGGGAGGGCCCACCAAAGAGACCCAGTACTTC. Translated: CASRGLAGGPTKETQYF.

The chain couples TRBV7-2 to TRBJ1-5; no definite D call. The CDR3 has 15 amino acids. Germline values: CDR1 SGHTA, CDR2 FQGNSA. V was pared by 5 bases and J by 7 bases, with 18 bases between. DNA for the CDR3: TGTGCCAGCAGCCCTGGACGGAGCGCTAGCCAGCCCCAGCATTTT. It codes for CASSPGRSASQPQHF.

This clone showed up just once. The chain joins TRBV29-1 to TRBJ2-5; 7 bases map to TRBD1. This CDR3 is 12 amino acids long. Germline CDR1 reads SQVTM; CDR2 reads ANQGSEA. The V segment lost 5 bases and the J segment 5 bases; nucleotides outside the gene matches: 5. The CDR3 sequence: CSVLGGRETQYF. Here the CDR3 DNA reads TGCAGCGTTTTAGGGGGCCGGGAGACCCAGTACTTC. Full variable domain (remainder filled in from reference TRBV29-1 and TRBJ2-5): SAVISQKPSRDICQRGTSLTIQCQVDSQVTMMFWYRQQPGQSLTLIATANQGSEATYESGFVIDKFPISRPNLTFSTLTVSNMSPEDSSIYLCSVLGGRETQYFGPGTRLLVL.

The chain recombines TRBV4-1 with TRBJ2-7, with a tentative D call TRBD2 (7 bases). This CDR3 region has 17 residues. V gave up 3 bases and J gave up 2 bases, with 20 bases separating them. Per the germline V gene, CDR1 is MGHRA and CDR2 is YSYEKL. CDR3 DNA: TGCGCCAGCAGCCAGGGGGAGGGGGGGGGCAGGCCCTACGAGCAGTACTTC. It codes for CASSQGEGGGRPYEQYF.

The chain combines TRBV5-6 with TRBJ2-1; 8 bases are a match to TRBD2. This CDR3 has 13 amino acids. The trim removed 7 bases at V and 6 bases at J, leaving 6 bases unmatched. CDR1 is SGHDT and CDR2 is YYEEEE in the germline V gene. CDR3 region: CASVAGTGNEQFF. Written as DNA, the CDR3 is TGTGCCAGCGTAGCGGGAACAGGCAATGAGCAGTTCTTC.

The chain has TRBV2 and TRBJ2-5; the D is unclear. V was cut by 6 bases and J by 2 bases, with 4 bases left in between. Looked up from germline, CDR1 is SNHLY and CDR2 is FYNNEI. This CDR3 region has 11 residues. CDR3 loop: CASSKQETQYF. Written as DNA, the CDR3 is TGTGCCAGCAGCAAACAAGAGACCCAGTACTTC.

This clone was observed a handful of times. The chain has TRBV19 and TRBJ1-2; D remains ambiguous. V was pared by 7 bases and J by 7 bases, with 19 bases between. CDR1 and CDR2 (germline): LNHDA, SQIVND (reference sequence). The CDR3 is made up of 14 amino acids. The CDR3 nucleotides read TGTGCCAGTACTCCGGACGGACCGGCGGGTGGCTACACCTTC. Translation: CASTPDGPAGGYTF.

V and J are TRBV13 and TRBJ2-7; the match to TRBD1 covers 9 bases. Germline V gene sequence: CDR1 PRHDT, CDR2 FYEKMQ (reference sequence). The CDR3 length is 13 residues. V gave up 5 bases and J gave up 7 bases; unmatched junction bases: 6. The CDR3 DNA reads as TGTGCCAGCAGCACCGGACAGGGGAGGGAGCAGTACTTC. This gives the protein CASSTGQGREQYF.